A selection of T cell receptor beta chains follows, all from one sample in a study of T cells in localized non-small cell lung cancer. Only in-frame clones appear in the TCRdb table, and some are missing; sequencing was by immunoSEQ multiplex PCR. The sample yields fewer than 100,000 clones, roughly 89% seen once. The sample in question was peripheral blood, obtained before any cancer treatment. The receptors here all came from a man aged 40-75 years with stage I squamous cell lung carcinoma. Each CDR3 is given without its conserved first and last residue. Fields, in order: V gene, J gene, CDR3 protein.

TRBV6-1,TRBJ1-1,ASTYGKDRREAF
TRBV19,TRBJ1-1,ASSIVFQYEAF
TRBV7-9,TRBJ1-3,ASSLGGYGNTIY
TRBV2,TRBJ1-5,ASSEMRKNQPQH
TRBV7-2,TRBJ2-1,ASSLENGNQF
TRBV5-1,TRBJ2-3,ASSNSGTDTQY
TRBV27,TRBJ1-1,ASSRSVAAEAF
TRBV14,TRBJ2-5,ASSQNWGTGETQY
TRBV6-1,TRBJ2-4,ASSEGTGVNIQY
TRBV5-4,TRBJ1-6,ASSDRTLASYNSPLH
TRBV7-9,TRBJ2-5,ASSPGQGRGETQY
TRBV7-7,TRBJ2-1,ASSLGWGTGANEQF
TRBV11-2,TRBJ2-4,ASSLDHRGRGAKNIQY
TRBV30,TRBJ1-4,AHGGGQSEKLF
TRBV6-4,TRBJ2-2,ASSVETFTGELF
TRBV6-6,TRBJ2-5,ASSKVPTGPQETQY
TRBV28,TRBJ1-1,ASSSTGTENTEAF
TRBV6-5,TRBJ1-5,ASSYSLEGNQPQH
TRBV6-6,TRBJ2-3,ASSYSRASTDTQY
TRBV6-1,TRBJ1-1,ASREGPPGRAF
TRBV7-7,TRBJ2-1,ASSLGGTGGYVNEQF
TRBV6-1,TRBJ2-1,ASSTTDRGGDEQF
TRBV14,TRBJ1-2,ASSQDRNYGYT
TRBV2,TRBJ2-7,ASRDRVYEQY
TRBV18,TRBJ1-1,ASSPWTVVAEAF
TRBV9,TRBJ2-5,ASSAAGVKETQY
TRBV9,TRBJ2-1,ASSVQGGNEQF
TRBV28,TRBJ2-5,ASSSKPGLAGGWVETQY
TRBV15,TRBJ2-3,ATSRGRGGSTDTQY
TRBV7-8,TRBJ1-1,ASSFGRRNAEAF
TRBV2,TRBJ2-1,ASTTPRGQSLLQYEQF
TRBV18,TRBJ2-5,ASSPGTGPEETQY
TRBV29-1,TRBJ1-2,SAGANYGYT
TRBV7-2,TRBJ2-7,ASSLVTAASEQY
TRBV19,TRBJ1-2,ASSQGLAYGYT
TRBV7-8,TRBJ2-5,ASSWGTGRRETQY
TRBV19,TRBJ1-2,ASSIERVQDYGYT
TRBV5-1,TRBJ2-1,ASSPQGGKGNEQF
TRBV4-3,TRBJ1-2,ASSQDAGGYGYT
TRBV5-4,TRBJ2-3,ASSLAEDTQY
TRBV5-1,TRBJ1-2,ASSHPGTGLGANYGYT
TRBV19,TRBJ1-3,ATRGLDSGNTIY
TRBV28,TRBJ1-2,ASSSQTYGYT
TRBV15,TRBJ1-1,ATSRDRQGGTEAF
TRBV5-1,TRBJ1-3,ASSETGSGNTIY
TRBV6-5,TRBJ1-5,ATLPPDRVNQPQH
TRBV29-1,TRBJ2-3,SIQTTDTQY
TRBV19,TRBJ2-1,ASSVDYRLYNEQF
TRBV6-5,TRBJ1-1,ASSYLGRLNTEAF